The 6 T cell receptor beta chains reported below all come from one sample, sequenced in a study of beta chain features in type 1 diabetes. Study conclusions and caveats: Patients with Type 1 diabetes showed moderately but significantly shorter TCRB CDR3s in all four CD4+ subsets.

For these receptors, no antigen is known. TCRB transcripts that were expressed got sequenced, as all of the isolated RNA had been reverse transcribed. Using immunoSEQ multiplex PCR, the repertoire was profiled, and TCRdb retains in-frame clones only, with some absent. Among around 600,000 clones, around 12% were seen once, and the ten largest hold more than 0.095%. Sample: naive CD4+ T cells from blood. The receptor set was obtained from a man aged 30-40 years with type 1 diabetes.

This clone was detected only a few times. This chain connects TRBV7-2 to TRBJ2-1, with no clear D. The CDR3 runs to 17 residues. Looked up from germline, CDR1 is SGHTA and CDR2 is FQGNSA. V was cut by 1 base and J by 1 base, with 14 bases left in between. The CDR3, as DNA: TGTGCCAGCAGCTTAGGCTTGGGGTATCGTTCCTACAATGAGCAGTTCTTC. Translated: CASSLGLGYRSYNEQFF.

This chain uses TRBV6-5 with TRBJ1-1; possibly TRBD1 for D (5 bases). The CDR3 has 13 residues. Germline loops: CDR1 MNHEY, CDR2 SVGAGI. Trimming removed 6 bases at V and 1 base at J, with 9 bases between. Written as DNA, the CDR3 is TGTGCCAGCAGGCAGGGTCCGAACACTGAAGCTTTCTTT. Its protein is CASRQGPNTEAFF.

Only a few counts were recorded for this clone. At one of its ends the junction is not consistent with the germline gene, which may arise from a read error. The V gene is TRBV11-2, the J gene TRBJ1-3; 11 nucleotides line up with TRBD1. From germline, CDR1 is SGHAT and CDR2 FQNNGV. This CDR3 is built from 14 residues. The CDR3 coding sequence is TGTGCCAGCAGCTCAGGACAGGGGGCTCGGTATGCTCTATTT. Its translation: CASSSGQGARYALF.

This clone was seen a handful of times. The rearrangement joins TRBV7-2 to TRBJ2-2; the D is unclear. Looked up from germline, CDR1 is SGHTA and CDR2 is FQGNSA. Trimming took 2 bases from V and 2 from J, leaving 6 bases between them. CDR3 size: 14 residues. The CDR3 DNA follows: TGTGCCAGCAGCTTACGGCCAAACACCGGGGAGCTGTTTTTT. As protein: CASSLRPNTGELFF.

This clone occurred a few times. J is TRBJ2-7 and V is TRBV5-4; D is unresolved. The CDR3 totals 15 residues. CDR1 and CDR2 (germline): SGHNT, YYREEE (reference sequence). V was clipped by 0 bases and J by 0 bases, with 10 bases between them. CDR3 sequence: CASSLDGYSSYEQYF. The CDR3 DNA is TGTGCCAGCAGCTTGGATGGGTACAGCTCCTACGAGCAGTACTTC.

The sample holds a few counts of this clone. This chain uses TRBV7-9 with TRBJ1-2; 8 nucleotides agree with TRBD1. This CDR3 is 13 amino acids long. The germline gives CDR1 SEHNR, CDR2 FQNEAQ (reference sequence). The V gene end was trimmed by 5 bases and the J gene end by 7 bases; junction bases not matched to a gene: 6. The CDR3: CASSRGQGSGYTF. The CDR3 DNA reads TGTGCCAGCAGCAGAGGACAGGGAAGTGGCTACACCTTC. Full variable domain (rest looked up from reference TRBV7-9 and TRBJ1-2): DTGVSQNPRHKITKRGQNVTFRCDPISEHNRLYWYRQTLGQGPEFLTYFQNEAQLEKSRLLSDRFSAERPKGSFSTLEIQRTEQGDSAMYLCASSRGQGSGYTFGSGTRLTVV.